These T cell receptor beta chains were read from a single sample in a study of blood T cells in healthy people across ages. TCRdb fed the 5' RACE reads into MiXCR, producing one record per CDR3 protein. Here the sample spans 1.8 million or so distinct CDR3 sequences, 39% being singletons. Sequences were obtained from blood. The receptor source for this set is a human donor in good health. Each CDR3 is given with its conserved first and last residue. Fields, in order: D gene, clone size, J gene, V gene, CDR3 DNA, CDR3 protein. A D gene is named only where the DNA matches it firmly. Size tells how often a clone was seen (once, few, many) or the class of an expanded clone, and some rows leave it out.

.,.,TRBJ2-7,TRBV20-1,TGCAGTGCTAGACACCCGATGGGGCCGGGGGACGAGCAGTACTTC,CSARHPMGPGDEQYF
.,.,TRBJ2-5,TRBV6-5,TGTGCCAGCCAACGGGGCCAGGGGACCCAGTACTTC,CASQRGQGTQYF
.,.,TRBJ2-7,TRBV2,TGTGCCAGCCAAGAGAGGACACTTTCCTACGAGCAGTACTTC,CASQERTLSYEQYF
TRBD1,few,TRBJ1-6,TRBV10-3,TGTGCCATCAGTGCGGGACAGATTAATTCACCCCTCCACTTT,CAISAGQINSPLHF
TRBD1,.,TRBJ2-7,TRBV7-2,TGTGCCAGCAGCTGGTCTCCGGGACAGGGGACCTCCTACGAGCAGTACTTC,CASSWSPGQGTSYEQYF
.,.,TRBJ2-5,TRBV6-5,TGTGCCAGCAGTTACTCCCGGGACACAGTATGGGAGACCCAGTACTTC,CASSYSRDTVWETQYF
.,.,TRBJ2-1,TRBV3-1,TGTGCCAGCAGCCTCTCTATGTATGAGCAGTTCTTC,CASSLSMYEQFF
TRBD2,many,TRBJ2-5,TRBV20-1,TGCAGTGCTAGACGGGGGGGAGAGACCCAGTACTTC,CSARRGGETQYF
TRBD1,.,TRBJ2-5,TRBV29-1,TGCAGCGTTGAACCCTCAGGGACAGGGGAGACCCAGTACTTC,CSVEPSGTGETQYF
TRBD1,few,TRBJ1-2,TRBV4-1,TGCGCCAGCAGCCAGAGAGCGGGACAGGGTGCCTTCGTCTATGGCTACACCTTC,CASSQRAGQGAFVYGYTF
.,few,TRBJ1-2,TRBV12-3/TRBV12-4,TGTGCCAGCAGTTTTTCGCATGCGGGCTACACCTTC,CASSFSHAGYTF
.,few,TRBJ2-7,TRBV29-1,TGCAGCACCCACCTCGGGGACTACGAGCAGTACTTC,CSTHLGDYEQYF
.,.,TRBJ1-2,TRBV5-1,TGCGCCAGCAGCTTGGCGCCAGGGTTACTTTATGGCTACACCTTC,CASSLAPGLLYGYTF
.,.,TRBJ1-5,TRBV7-2,TGTGCCAGCAGCTTAGCATACCCGGCGGGGGAAGATCAGCCCCAGCATTTT,CASSLAYPAGEDQPQHF
.,once,TRBJ1-1,TRBV9,TGTGCCAGCAGCGTAGGGGCGGTGGGGGGGACTGAAGCTTTCTTT,CASSVGAVGGTEAFF
.,many,TRBJ2-4,TRBV4-3,TGCGCCAGCAGCCAAGAAAGGGGGAGGGTGGAGTACTTC,CASSQERGRVEYF
.,.,TRBJ1-1,TRBV6-2/TRBV6-3,TGTGCGTCCCAGTTATATATCACAGCCAACACTGAAGCTTTCTTT,CASQLYITANTEAFF
TRBD2,.,TRBJ2-2,TRBV9,TGTGCCAGCAGCGTAGTGGCGGGGGGTGACACCGGGGAGCTGTTTTTT,CASSVVAGGDTGELFF
.,many,TRBJ2-7,TRBV7-9,TGTGCCAGCAGCTTATACGGATCCGAGCAGTACTTC,CASSLYGSEQYF
.,.,TRBJ1-2,TRBV4-1,TGCGCCAGCAGCCGATCAGAGGGATTCTATGGCTACACCTTC,CASSRSEGFYGYTF
TRBD1,once,TRBJ2-3,TRBV7-9,TGTGCCAGCAGCCAGGGACAGGGGGCGATTAGCACAGATACGCAGTATTTT,CASSQGQGAISTDTQYF
.,.,TRBJ2-3,TRBV28,TGTGCCAGCAGAGTCTTAGGGGAAAGGGATACGCAGTATTTT,CASRVLGERDTQYF
TRBD2,.,TRBJ2-5,TRBV7-2,TGTGCCAGCAGCTTAGCGCTCGGGGGGGCGGGAGAGACCCAGTACTTC,CASSLALGGAGETQYF
TRBD1,.,TRBJ2-5,TRBV20-1,TGCAGTGCGACCGGACAGGGACCGGAGACCCAGTACTTC,CSATGQGPETQYF
TRBD1,.,TRBJ2-1,TRBV29-1,TGCAGCGTGGCCAGAGGGACAGGGGGCGATGAGCAGTTCTTC,CSVARGTGGDEQFF
TRBD1,few,TRBJ1-2,TRBV6-2/TRBV6-3,TGTGCCAGCAGTTCTCACCGGGGGACAGGGTTTTCAGACTATGGCTACACCTTC,CASSSHRGTGFSDYGYTF
.,.,TRBJ1-2,TRBV29-1,TGCAGCGTAGGGTCCTTGGGGTATGGCTACACCTTC,CSVGSLGYGYTF
TRBD1,.,TRBJ2-1,TRBV12-3/TRBV12-4,TGTGCCAGCAGTCCGCATACAGGGGTGGGAATTTATGAGCAGTTCTTC,CASSPHTGVGIYEQFF
.,many,TRBJ2-3,TRBV5-1,TGCGCCAGCAGCTTGGAGGGAGAAACTAGCACAGATACGCAGTATTTT,CASSLEGETSTDTQYF
.,once,TRBJ2-7,TRBV7-2,TGTGCCAGCAGCTCCGGACGGGCCAGCCGGACCTACGAGCAGTACTTC,CASSSGRASRTYEQYF
.,few,TRBJ1-1,TRBV7-3,TGTGCCAGCAGCTCAGGGTTAACAGGGTCTGAAGCTTTCTTT,CASSSGLTGSEAFF
.,few,TRBJ2-3,TRBV28,TGTGCCCATAGGGGGGGGGCTTCCTCACCCGATACGCAGTATTTT,CAHRGGASSPDTQYF
.,.,TRBJ1-5,TRBV20-1,TGCAGTGCTAGTTTCGGGGGGAATCAGCCCCAGCATTTT,CSASFGGNQPQHF
.,.,TRBJ1-5,TRBV6-1,TGTGCCAGCAGTGACGAGACGCGTAGCAATCAGCCCCAGCATTTT,CASSDETRSNQPQHF
.,few,TRBJ1-2,TRBV29-1,TGCAGCGTGGGGGGTCACACCTTC,CSVGGHTF
.,.,TRBJ2-5,TRBV20-1,TGCAGTGCTGAGGGGCCTAGGTACCAAGAGACCCAGTACTTC,CSAEGPRYQETQYF
.,few,TRBJ1-2,TRBV7-2,TGTGCCAGCAGCTTAGCCCCCCGGATTTATGGCTACACCTTC,CASSLAPRIYGYTF
.,.,TRBJ2-7,TRBV11-2,TGTGCCAGCAGCTTAATGAGTCCCGTTCGGTACTTC,CASSLMSPVRYF
.,.,TRBJ2-3,TRBV5-1,TGCGCCAGCAGGGAGGACACCGAGGCGCAGTATTTT,CASREDTEAQYF
.,.,TRBJ2-7,TRBV20-1,TGCAGTGCCGGTAGGGGGCGACTTGCGGGATCCCTCGGCGAGCAGTACTTC,CSAGRGRLAGSLGEQYF
TRBD2,.,TRBJ2-5,TRBV11-2,TGTGCCAGCAGCATTTATAGCGGGCCCCAAGAGACCCAGTACTTC,CASSIYSGPQETQYF
TRBD1,few,TRBJ2-7,TRBV3-1,TGTGCCAGCAGCCAAGTGGGGACAGGGTCTGCCTACGAGCAGTACTTC,CASSQVGTGSAYEQYF
.,.,TRBJ1-2,TRBV6-2/TRBV6-3,TGTGCCAGTGGCGATCCCGCGTTCAACTTCTATGGCTACACCTTC,CASGDPAFNFYGYTF
TRBD1,.,TRBJ2-5,TRBV5-1,TGCGCCAGCAGCATAGGACAGGGGAAAGAGACCCAGTACTTC,CASSIGQGKETQYF
.,.,TRBJ2-3,TRBV5-5,TGTGCCAGCAACCTACAGGGAACTAGCACAGATACGCAGTATTTT,CASNLQGTSTDTQYF
TRBD1,.,TRBJ2-1,TRBV4-2,TGTGCCAGCAGCCAAGATGGCAGGGGGTTAAACAATGAGCAGTTCTTC,CASSQDGRGLNNEQFF
.,few,TRBJ2-5,TRBV7-2,TGTGCCAGCTTAGGGGGGGGCGAGACCCAGTACTTC,CASLGGGETQYF
TRBD1,.,TRBJ1-1,TRBV20-1,TGCAGTGCTACCCCGGGACAGGGTGGGATCACTGAAGCTTTCTTT,CSATPGQGGITEAFF
.,.,TRBJ1-4,TRBV5-6,TGTGCCAGCACCTCGGCGGCGGGCCTAGGGGATGAAAAACTGTTTTTT,CASTSAAGLGDEKLFF
.,few,TRBJ2-7,TRBV4-2,TGTGCCAGCAGCCCACAGGGGGGGGCGGTCGACGAGCAGTACTTC,CASSPQGGAVDEQYF
.,few,TRBJ2-1,TRBV7-9,TGTGCCAGCAGCCCCCCCCTCTCGCGCGCTGAGCAGTTCTTC,CASSPPLSRAEQFF
.,few,TRBJ1-3,TRBV4-3,TGCGCCAGCAGCCTGGACAGTGGGACTGGAAACACCATATATTTT,CASSLDSGTGNTIYF